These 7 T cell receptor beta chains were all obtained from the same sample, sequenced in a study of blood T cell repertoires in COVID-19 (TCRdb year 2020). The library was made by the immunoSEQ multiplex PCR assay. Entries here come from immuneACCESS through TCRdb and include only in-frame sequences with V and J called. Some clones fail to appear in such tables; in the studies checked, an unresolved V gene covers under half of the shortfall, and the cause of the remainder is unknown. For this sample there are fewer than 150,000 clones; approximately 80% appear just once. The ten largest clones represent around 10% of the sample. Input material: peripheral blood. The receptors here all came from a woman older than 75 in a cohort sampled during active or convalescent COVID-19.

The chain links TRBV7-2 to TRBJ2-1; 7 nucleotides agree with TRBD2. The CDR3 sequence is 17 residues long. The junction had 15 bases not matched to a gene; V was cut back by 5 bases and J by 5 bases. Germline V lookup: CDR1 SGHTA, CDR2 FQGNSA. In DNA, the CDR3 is TGTGCCAGCAGCGTAGGAGGGTGGGGGGGACCAGACAATGAGCAGTTCTTC. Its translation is CASSVGGWGGPDNEQFF.

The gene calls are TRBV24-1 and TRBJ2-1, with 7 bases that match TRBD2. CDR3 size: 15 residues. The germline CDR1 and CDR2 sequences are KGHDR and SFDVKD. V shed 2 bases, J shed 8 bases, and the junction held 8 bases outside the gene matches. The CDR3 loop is CATSDSAGDQDEQFF. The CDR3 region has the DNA TGTGCCACCAGTGATTCCGCGGGGGACCAGGATGAGCAGTTCTTC.

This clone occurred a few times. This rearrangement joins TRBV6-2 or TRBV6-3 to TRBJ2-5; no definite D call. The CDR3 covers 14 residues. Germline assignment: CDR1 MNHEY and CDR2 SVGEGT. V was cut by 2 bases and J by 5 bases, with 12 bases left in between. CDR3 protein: CASSYGFSRETQYF. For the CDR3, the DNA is TGTGCCAGCAGTTACGGGTTTAGCCGGGAGACCCAGTACTTC.

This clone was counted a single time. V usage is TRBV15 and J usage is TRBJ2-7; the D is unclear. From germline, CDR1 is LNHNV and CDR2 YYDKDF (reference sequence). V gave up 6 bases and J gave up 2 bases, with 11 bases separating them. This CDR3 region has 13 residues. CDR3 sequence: CATRMVGTYEQYF. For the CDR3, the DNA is TGTGCCACCAGAATGGTCGGTACCTACGAGCAGTACTTC.

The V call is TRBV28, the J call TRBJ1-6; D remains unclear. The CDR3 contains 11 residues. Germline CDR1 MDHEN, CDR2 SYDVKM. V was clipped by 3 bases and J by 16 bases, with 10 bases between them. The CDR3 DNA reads TGTGCCAGCAGTTTCAAGAGAAGTCTCCACTTT. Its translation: CASSFKRSLHF.

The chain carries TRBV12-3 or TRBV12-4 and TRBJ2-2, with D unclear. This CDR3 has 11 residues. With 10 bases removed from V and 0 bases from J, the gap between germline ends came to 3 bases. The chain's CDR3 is CATTNTGELFF. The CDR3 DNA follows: TGTGCCACCACGAACACCGGGGAGCTGTTTTTT.

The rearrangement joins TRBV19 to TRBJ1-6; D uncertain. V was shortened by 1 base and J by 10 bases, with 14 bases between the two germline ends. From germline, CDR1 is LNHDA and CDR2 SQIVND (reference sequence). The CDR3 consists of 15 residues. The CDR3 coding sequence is TGTGCCAGTAGTATAGGGTCGGCTGCTAGGTCACCCCTCCACTTT. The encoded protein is CASSIGSAARSPLHF.